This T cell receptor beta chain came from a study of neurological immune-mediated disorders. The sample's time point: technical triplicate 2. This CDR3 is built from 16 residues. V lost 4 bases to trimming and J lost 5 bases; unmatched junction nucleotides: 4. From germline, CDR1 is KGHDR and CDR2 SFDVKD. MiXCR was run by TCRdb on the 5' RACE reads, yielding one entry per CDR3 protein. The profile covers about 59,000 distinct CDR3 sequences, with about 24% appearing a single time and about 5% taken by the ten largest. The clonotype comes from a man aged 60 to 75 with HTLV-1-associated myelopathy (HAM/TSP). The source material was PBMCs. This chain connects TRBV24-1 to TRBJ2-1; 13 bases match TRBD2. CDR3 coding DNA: TGTGCCACCAGTGAATCCGGACTAGCGGGAGACAATGAGCAGTTCTTC. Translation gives CATSESGLAGDNEQFF.